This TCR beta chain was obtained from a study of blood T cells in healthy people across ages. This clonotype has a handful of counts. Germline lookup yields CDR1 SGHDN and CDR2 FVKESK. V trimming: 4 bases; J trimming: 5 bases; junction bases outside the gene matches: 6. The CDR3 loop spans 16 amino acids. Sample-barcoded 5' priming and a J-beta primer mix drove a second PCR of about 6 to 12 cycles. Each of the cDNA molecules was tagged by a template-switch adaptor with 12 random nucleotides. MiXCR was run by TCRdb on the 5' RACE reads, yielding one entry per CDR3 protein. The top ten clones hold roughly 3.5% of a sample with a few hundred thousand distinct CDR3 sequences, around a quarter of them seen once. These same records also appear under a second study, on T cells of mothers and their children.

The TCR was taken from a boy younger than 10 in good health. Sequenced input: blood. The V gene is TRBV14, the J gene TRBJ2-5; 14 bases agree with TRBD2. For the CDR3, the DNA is TGTGCCAGCAGCCGAGGACTAGCGGGAGGTCGGGAGACCCAGTACTTC. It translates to CASSRGLAGGRETQYF.